The 5 T cell receptor beta chains below were found in one sample sequenced in a study of blood T cell repertoires in COVID-19. Produced via immunoSEQ multiplex PCR; TCRdb's table is partial and in-frame only. Of more than 95,000 clones in the sample, 79% are singletons; the top ten hold 37%. The sequenced material came from peripheral blood. The receptors stem from a man aged 35 to 55 with active or convalescent COVID-19.

Of note for this clone: The sample holds other DNA sequences that translate to the same CDR3. The V and J genes are TRBV20-1 and TRBJ1-2; TRBD1 might be the D (5 bases). The CDR3 is 11 residues long. The V gene's germline CDR1 is DFQATT and CDR2 SNEGSKA (reference sequence). Deletions cut 6 bases from V and 4 bases from J, with 9 bases between. The CDR3 coding sequence is TGCAGTGCGGGGAGGGGCTATGGCTACACCTTC. Protein sequence: CSAGRGYGYTF.

The chain recombines TRBV10-3 with TRBJ2-2, with TRBD2 matching over 7 bases. The J segment lost 6 bases and the V segment lost 0 bases, leaving 1 base of the junction unmatched. From germline, CDR1 is ENHRY and CDR2 SYGVKD. The CDR3 has 14 amino acids. The CDR3 DNA is TGTGCCATCAGTGAGTCGGGAGGGGCCGGGGAGCTGTTTTTT. Translated: CAISESGGAGELFF.

CDR3 sequence reads: CASSLSASGVNTGELFF. In nucleotides, the CDR3 is TGTGCCAGCAGCTTAAGTGCTAGCGGAGTGAACACCGGGGAGCTGTTTTTT. The chain couples TRBV11-3 to TRBJ2-2, with TRBD2 matching over 7 bases. Trimming cost V 2 bases and J 1 base; bases outside gene matches: 7. Germline assignment: CDR1 SGHNT and CDR2 YENEEA. This CDR3 contains 17 residues.

The chain has TRBV18 and TRBJ2-3; 8 bases line up with TRBD1. Germline lookup yields CDR1 KGHSH and CDR2 LQKENI. V shed 6 bases and J 0 bases; nucleotides not matched to a gene: 11. The CDR3 loop spans 17 amino acids. Here the CDR3 DNA reads TGTGCCAGCTCCCCCTACCTGCGGACAGGGAGCACAGATACGCAGTATTTT. Amino acids: CASSPYLRTGSTDTQYF. The whole variable domain, filled in from reference TRBV18 and TRBJ2-3, reads NAGVMQNPRHLVRRRGQEARLRCSPMKGHSHVYWYRQLPEEGLKFMVYLQKENIIDESGMPKERFSAEFPKEGPSILRIQQVVRGDSAAYFCASSPYLRTGSTDTQYFGPGTRLTVL.

This clone occurred a few times. The chain employs TRBV6-4 and TRBJ2-3; tentative D call: TRBD2 (5 bases). Per germline, CDR1 MRHNA and CDR2 SNTAGT. V dropped 6 bases and J dropped 0 bases, with 10 bases sitting between them. The CDR3 spans 14 residues. CDR3 amino acids: CASSPRGSTDTQYF. DNA for the CDR3: TGTGCCAGCAGCCCACGGGGTAGCACAGATACGCAGTATTTT.